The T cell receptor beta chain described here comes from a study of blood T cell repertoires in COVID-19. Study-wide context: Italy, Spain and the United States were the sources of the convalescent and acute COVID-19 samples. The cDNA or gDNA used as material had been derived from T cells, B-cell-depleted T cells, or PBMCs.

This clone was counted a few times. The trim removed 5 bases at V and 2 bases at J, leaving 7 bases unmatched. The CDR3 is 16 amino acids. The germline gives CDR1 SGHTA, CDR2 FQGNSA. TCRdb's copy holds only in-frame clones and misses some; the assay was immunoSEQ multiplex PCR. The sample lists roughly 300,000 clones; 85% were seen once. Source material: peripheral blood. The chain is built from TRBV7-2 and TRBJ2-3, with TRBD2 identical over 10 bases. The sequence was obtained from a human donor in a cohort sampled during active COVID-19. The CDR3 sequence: CASSTRLAGLTDTQYF. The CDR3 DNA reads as TGTGCCAGCAGCACTCGACTAGCGGGCCTCACAGATACGCAGTATTTT.